The clone carrying this TCR beta chain was recorded many times. This record comes from a study of blood T cells in healthy people across ages. The CDR3 has 15 residues. Trimming cost V 2 bases and J 5 bases; bases outside gene matches: 4. Germline V gene sequence: CDR1 DFQATT, CDR2 SNEGSKA (reference sequence). Using a J-beta primer mix together with a sample-barcoded 5' primer, a second PCR was run for about 6 to 11 cycles. TCRdb ran MiXCR on the 5' RACE reads and lists one entry per CDR3 protein. In the table there are 550,000 to 750,000 distinct CDR3 sequences, 20% to 25% of which are singletons. This chain joins TRBV20-1 and TRBJ2-1; 12 nucleotides align to TRBD2. Input material: blood. This clonotype was obtained from a man between 65 and 79 years old in good health. The CDR3 DNA is TGCAGTGCTAGATCACTAGCGGGAGGCCACAATGAGCAGTTCTTC. Translated, it gives CSARSLAGGHNEQFF.